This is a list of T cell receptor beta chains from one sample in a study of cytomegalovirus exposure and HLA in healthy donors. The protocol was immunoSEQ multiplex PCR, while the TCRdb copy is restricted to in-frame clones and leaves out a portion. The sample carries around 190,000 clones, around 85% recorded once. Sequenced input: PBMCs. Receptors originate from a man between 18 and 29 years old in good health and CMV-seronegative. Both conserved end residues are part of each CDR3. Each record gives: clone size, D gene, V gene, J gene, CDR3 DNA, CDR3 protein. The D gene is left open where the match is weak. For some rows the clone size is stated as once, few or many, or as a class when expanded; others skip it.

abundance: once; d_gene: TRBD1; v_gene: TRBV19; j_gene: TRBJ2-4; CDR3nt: TGTGCCAGTATTCCAAAGGGACAGGGGAAAAACATTCAGTACTTC; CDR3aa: CASIPKGQGKNIQYF
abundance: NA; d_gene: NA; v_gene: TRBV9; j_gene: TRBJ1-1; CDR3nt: TGTGCCAGCGCAGGCAGGGACACTGAAGCTTTCTTT; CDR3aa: CASAGRDTEAFF
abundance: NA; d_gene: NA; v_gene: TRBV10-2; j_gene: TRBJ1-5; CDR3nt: TGCGCCAGCAGTGCGGGATGGGGGGAGTATCAGCCCCAGCATTTT; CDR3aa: CASSAGWGEYQPQHF
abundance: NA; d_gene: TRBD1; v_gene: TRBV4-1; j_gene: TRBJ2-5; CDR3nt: TGCGCCAGCAGCCAGATACAGGGGATCCAAGAGACCCAGTACTTC; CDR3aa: CASSQIQGIQETQYF
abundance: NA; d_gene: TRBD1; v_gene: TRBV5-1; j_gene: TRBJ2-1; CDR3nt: TGCGCCAGCAGCCTTTACCCGGGACAGAGCTCCTACAATGAGCAGTTCTTC; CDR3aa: CASSLYPGQSSYNEQFF
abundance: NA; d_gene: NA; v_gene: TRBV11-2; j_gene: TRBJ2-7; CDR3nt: TGTGCCAGCAGCTCCGAAACTAGCTACGACCCCTACGAGCAGTACTTC; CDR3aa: CASSSETSYDPYEQYF
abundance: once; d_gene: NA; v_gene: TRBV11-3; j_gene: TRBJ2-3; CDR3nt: TGTGCCACCCCGGAAGCGCAGACTACTCGCACAGATACGCAGTATTTT; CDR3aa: CATPEAQTTRTDTQYF
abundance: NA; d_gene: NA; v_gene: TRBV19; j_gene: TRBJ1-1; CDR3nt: TGTGCCAGTACCCCGGTGGGACTTCAATTTCGTCAGAACACTGAAGCTTTCTTT; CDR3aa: CASTPVGLQFRQNTEAFF
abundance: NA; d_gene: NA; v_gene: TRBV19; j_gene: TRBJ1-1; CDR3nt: TGTGCCAGTAGTATAGGAGGATTCCAGTACACTGAAGCTTTCTTT; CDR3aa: CASSIGGFQYTEAFF
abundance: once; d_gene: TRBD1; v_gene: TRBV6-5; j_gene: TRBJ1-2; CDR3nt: TGTGCCAGCAGAAACGGACAGGGAAGCTATGGCTACACCTTC; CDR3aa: CASRNGQGSYGYTF